Each of the 2 T cell receptor beta chains below was sequenced from the same sample in a study of T cells of healthy individuals. TCRdb independently ran MiXCR on the 5' RACE reads; one entry per CDR3 protein. The top ten clones hold about 4.3% of a sample with tens of thousands of distinct CDR3 sequences, around 15% of them seen once. These receptors were obtained from a human donor in good health.

This clonotype appeared a few times. The CDR3 here is CASSLWDRGGVAFF. CDR3 DNA: TGTGCCAGCAGTTTATGGGACCGCGGGGGAGTAGCTTTCTTT. The chain uses TRBV12-3 or TRBV12-4 and TRBJ1-1, with D possibly matching TRBD1 (5 bases). This CDR3 is built from 14 residues. V was pared by 2 bases and J by 10 bases, with 17 bases between.

A few counts support this clonotype. The rearrangement links TRBV5-5 to TRBJ2-7, with 8 bases aligning to TRBD1. V lost 2 bases to trimming and J lost 8 bases; unmatched junction nucleotides: 9. The germline V gene encodes CDR1 SGHKS and CDR2 YYEKEE (reference sequence). There are 14 residues in the CDR3. CDR3 DNA: TGTGCCAGCAGCTTTGGGGGACAGGCAACGCAGCAGTACTTC. Protein product: CASSFGGQATQQYF.